This is a list of T cell receptor beta chains from one sample in a study of shared clonotypes between healthy human individuals. Measured with immunoSEQ multiplex PCR; TCRdb has only the in-frame clones, and not every one. The repertoire consists of hundreds of thousands of clones, with approximately 73% occurring once and the leading ten covering around 1.8%. Sequenced input: memory CD4+ T cells sorted from blood. The receptors stem from a woman in her twenties or thirties in good health. CDR3s include the opening cysteine and the closing phenylalanine or tryptophan. Each record gives: V gene, D gene, J gene, clone size, CDR3 DNA, CDR3 protein. D genes are given only for firm matches. The size entry is marked missing in some rows and otherwise reads once, few, many or a size class.

v_gene: TRBV29-1; d_gene: NA; j_gene: TRBJ2-7; abundance: NA; CDR3nt: TGCAGCGTTGAAGGGCAGGGAATCGACGAGCAGTACTTC; CDR3aa: CSVEGQGIDEQYF
v_gene: TRBV6-6; d_gene: TRBD2; j_gene: TRBJ2-7; abundance: few; CDR3nt: TGTGCCAGCAGCCGTAATAGCGGGGGTATGGACGAGCAGTACTTC; CDR3aa: CASSRNSGGMDEQYF
v_gene: TRBV6-6; d_gene: NA; j_gene: TRBJ2-2; abundance: NA; CDR3nt: TGTGCCAGCAGTTACTCCGGCGGAGCGAACACCGGGGAGCTGTTTTTT; CDR3aa: CASSYSGGANTGELFF
v_gene: TRBV30; d_gene: TRBD1; j_gene: TRBJ2-5; abundance: NA; CDR3nt: TGTGCCTGGAGGATGCGGACAGGACGAGTCCAAGAGACCCAGTACTTC; CDR3aa: CAWRMRTGRVQETQYF
v_gene: TRBV5-5; d_gene: TRBD2; j_gene: TRBJ2-5; abundance: NA; CDR3nt: TGTGCCAGCAGCTGGGCAAGCGGGAGCAAGGAGACCCAGTACTTC; CDR3aa: CASSWASGSKETQYF
v_gene: TRBV7-9; d_gene: TRBD2; j_gene: TRBJ2-3; abundance: NA; CDR3nt: TGTGCCAGCAGCTTACCTCTTGCGGGAGGACCCACAGATACGCAGTATTTT; CDR3aa: CASSLPLAGGPTDTQYF
v_gene: TRBV6-1; d_gene: TRBD2; j_gene: TRBJ2-7; abundance: NA; CDR3nt: TGTGCCAGCAGTGAAGAGTCTAGCGGACTAACCTACGAGCAGTACTTC; CDR3aa: CASSEESSGLTYEQYF
v_gene: TRBV28; d_gene: NA; j_gene: TRBJ2-2; abundance: NA; CDR3nt: TGTGCCAGCAGTTTCCGGGACCTCCATGGGGAGCTGTTTTTT; CDR3aa: CASSFRDLHGELFF
v_gene: TRBV9; d_gene: NA; j_gene: TRBJ2-7; abundance: NA; CDR3nt: TGTGCCAGCGGGTCTTCCTACGAGCAGTACTTC; CDR3aa: CASGSSYEQYF
v_gene: TRBV6-5; d_gene: NA; j_gene: TRBJ2-7; abundance: NA; CDR3nt: TGTGCCAGCAGCCCTACCCGGGATGTGTACGAGCAGTACTTC; CDR3aa: CASSPTRDVYEQYF
v_gene: TRBV6-6; d_gene: NA; j_gene: TRBJ2-3; abundance: NA; CDR3nt: TGTGCCAGCAGTGGGGGGCTAGAAACAGATACGCAGTATTTT; CDR3aa: CASSGGLETDTQYF
v_gene: TRBV28; d_gene: NA; j_gene: TRBJ1-1; abundance: NA; CDR3nt: TGTGCCAGCAGTTCCTGGGGGAACACTGAAGCTTTCTTT; CDR3aa: CASSSWGNTEAFF
v_gene: TRBV19; d_gene: NA; j_gene: TRBJ1-3; abundance: few; CDR3nt: TGTGCCAGTCAGTCGGCCCGAAACACCATATATTTT; CDR3aa: CASQSARNTIYF
v_gene: TRBV7-7; d_gene: NA; j_gene: TRBJ1-1; abundance: NA; CDR3nt: TGTGCCAGCAGCACCCCATACTTCATGAACACTGAAGCTTTCTTT; CDR3aa: CASSTPYFMNTEAFF
v_gene: TRBV10-3; d_gene: TRBD1; j_gene: TRBJ2-7; abundance: NA; CDR3nt: TGTGCCATCAGTGAGTGGGGACAGGGGAGCTCCTACGAGCAGTACTTC; CDR3aa: CAISEWGQGSSYEQYF
v_gene: TRBV19; d_gene: TRBD1; j_gene: TRBJ2-1; abundance: NA; CDR3nt: TGTGCCAGTAGTGAGAGACAGGGGATCAATGAGCAGTTCTTC; CDR3aa: CASSERQGINEQFF
v_gene: TRBV28; d_gene: TRBD1; j_gene: TRBJ2-7; abundance: NA; CDR3nt: TGTGCCAGCAACACTGAGGGGCAGGGGGCCAACGAGCAGTACTTC; CDR3aa: CASNTEGQGANEQYF
v_gene: TRBV5-4; d_gene: NA; j_gene: TRBJ2-7; abundance: NA; CDR3nt: TGTGCCAGCAGCTTTCAGTCCTACGAGCAGTACTTC; CDR3aa: CASSFQSYEQYF
v_gene: TRBV6-5; d_gene: TRBD2; j_gene: TRBJ2-2; abundance: many; CDR3nt: TGTGCCAGCAAGGGACTAGCTGAGACCGGGGAGCTGTTTTTT; CDR3aa: CASKGLAETGELFF
v_gene: TRBV28; d_gene: TRBD1; j_gene: TRBJ1-2; abundance: NA; CDR3nt: TGTGCCAGCAGTTCTTCCGGGACAGGGGATCGTGGCTACACCTTC; CDR3aa: CASSSSGTGDRGYTF
v_gene: TRBV5-1; d_gene: NA; j_gene: TRBJ1-5; abundance: NA; CDR3nt: TGCGCCAGCAGCTTGGGGCCTCATTATGAGCCCCAGCATTTT; CDR3aa: CASSLGPHYEPQHF
v_gene: TRBV6-1; d_gene: TRBD2; j_gene: TRBJ2-7; abundance: NA; CDR3nt: TGTGCCAGCAGCGGACTAGCGGGAGTCTCCCACGAGCAGTACTTC; CDR3aa: CASSGLAGVSHEQYF
v_gene: TRBV6-1; d_gene: NA; j_gene: TRBJ2-4; abundance: NA; CDR3nt: TGTGCCAGCAGTGAAATAGGAGGGGCGACTACCAAAAACATTCAGTACTTC; CDR3aa: CASSEIGGATTKNIQYF
v_gene: TRBV2; d_gene: TRBD2; j_gene: TRBJ2-2; abundance: NA; CDR3nt: TGTGCCAGCAGCGTTAAAGGGGTCCTAGCGGGAGAGTACACCGGGGAGCTGTTTTTT; CDR3aa: CASSVKGVLAGEYTGELFF
v_gene: TRBV7-6; d_gene: NA; j_gene: TRBJ2-1; abundance: NA; CDR3nt: TGTGCCAGCAGCTTAGGAGCAGGCCCCTACAATGAGCAGTTCTTC; CDR3aa: CASSLGAGPYNEQFF
v_gene: TRBV29-1; d_gene: NA; j_gene: TRBJ2-5; abundance: NA; CDR3nt: TGCAGCGTTGAGAGGGACGTTCAAGAGACCCAGTACTTC; CDR3aa: CSVERDVQETQYF
v_gene: TRBV4-2; d_gene: TRBD2; j_gene: TRBJ2-7; abundance: NA; CDR3nt: TGTGCCAGCAGCCAAGATCGGGGCCGTGGACTAGCGGGGGTCTCCTACGAGCAGTACTTC; CDR3aa: CASSQDRGRGLAGVSYEQYF
v_gene: TRBV5-1; d_gene: NA; j_gene: TRBJ2-5; abundance: NA; CDR3nt: TGCGCCAGCAGCTTGGAGGAGACCCAGTACTTC; CDR3aa: CASSLEETQYF
v_gene: TRBV28; d_gene: NA; j_gene: TRBJ2-7; abundance: few; CDR3nt: TGTGCCAGCAGTCCACTGGATAGCTGGTACGAGCAGTACTTC; CDR3aa: CASSPLDSWYEQYF
v_gene: TRBV10-3; d_gene: NA; j_gene: TRBJ1-5; abundance: NA; CDR3nt: TGTGCCACCCACCACGGATATGGTCAGCCCCAGCATTTT; CDR3aa: CATHHGYGQPQHF
v_gene: TRBV5-1; d_gene: TRBD2; j_gene: TRBJ2-1; abundance: once; CDR3nt: TGCGCCAGCAGCTCTAGCGGGAGGGCGGCTGAGCAGTTCTTC; CDR3aa: CASSSSGRAAEQFF
v_gene: TRBV10-1; d_gene: TRBD2; j_gene: TRBJ2-7; abundance: few; CDR3nt: TGCGCCAGCAGTGAGGGACTAGCTCCTAACGAGCAGTACTTC; CDR3aa: CASSEGLAPNEQYF
v_gene: TRBV4-1; d_gene: TRBD2; j_gene: TRBJ2-1; abundance: NA; CDR3nt: TGCGCCAGCAGCCAAGAGCGGGCGGGAGGGGGTGAGCAGTTCTTC; CDR3aa: CASSQERAGGGEQFF
v_gene: TRBV29-1; d_gene: TRBD2; j_gene: TRBJ2-5; abundance: NA; CDR3nt: TGCAGCGTTCGGGAGGGCCAAGAGACCCAGTACTTC; CDR3aa: CSVREGQETQYF
v_gene: TRBV10-2; d_gene: TRBD2; j_gene: TRBJ2-7; abundance: NA; CDR3nt: TGCGCCAGCAGTGAGTCGCTCGGCGGGAGGGGTTCGCGGGAGCAGTACTTC; CDR3aa: CASSESLGGRGSREQYF
v_gene: TRBV6-6; d_gene: NA; j_gene: TRBJ1-2; abundance: NA; CDR3nt: TGTGCCAGCAGCTTCGACAGTAACTATGGCTACACCTTC; CDR3aa: CASSFDSNYGYTF
v_gene: TRBV18; d_gene: NA; j_gene: TRBJ2-7; abundance: NA; CDR3nt: TGTGCCAGCTCACCGGACCCGAGCTCCTACGAGCAGTACTTC; CDR3aa: CASSPDPSSYEQYF
v_gene: TRBV6-4; d_gene: NA; j_gene: TRBJ2-7; abundance: NA; CDR3nt: TGTGCCAGAGATCCGGGACATGTCTACGAGCAGTACTTC; CDR3aa: CARDPGHVYEQYF
v_gene: TRBV6-5; d_gene: TRBD1; j_gene: TRBJ2-1; abundance: NA; CDR3nt: TGTGCCAGCAGTTACACAACAGGGGTCTACAATGAGCAGTTCTTC; CDR3aa: CASSYTTGVYNEQFF
v_gene: TRBV9; d_gene: TRBD1; j_gene: TRBJ1-2; abundance: NA; CDR3nt: TGTGCCAGCAGCGGCACCGGGACAGGGGGCTTGGACTACACCTTC; CDR3aa: CASSGTGTGGLDYTF
v_gene: TRBV14; d_gene: TRBD2; j_gene: TRBJ2-2; abundance: NA; CDR3nt: TGTGCCAGCAGCGAAATAGCGGGACATGCCGGGGAGCTGTTTTTT; CDR3aa: CASSEIAGHAGELFF
v_gene: TRBV18; d_gene: NA; j_gene: TRBJ2-3; abundance: NA; CDR3nt: TGTGCCAGCTCACCTAACACAGATACGCAGTATTTT; CDR3aa: CASSPNTDTQYF
v_gene: TRBV7-6; d_gene: TRBD1; j_gene: TRBJ2-7; abundance: once; CDR3nt: TGTGCCAGCAGCCAAACGGCAGGGGGTTACGAGCAGTACTTC; CDR3aa: CASSQTAGGYEQYF
v_gene: TRBV7-9; d_gene: NA; j_gene: TRBJ2-5; abundance: NA; CDR3nt: TGTGCCAGCAGCTCAACGACGAGGGCGGAGACCCAGTACTTC; CDR3aa: CASSSTTRAETQYF
v_gene: TRBV15; d_gene: NA; j_gene: TRBJ2-5; abundance: NA; CDR3nt: TGTGCCACCAGCAGAGATAGGCGGGGAAAAGAGACCCAGTACTTC; CDR3aa: CATSRDRRGKETQYF
v_gene: TRBV6-5; d_gene: NA; j_gene: TRBJ2-3; abundance: NA; CDR3nt: TGTGCCAGCAGTTACTGGGCAGGGACAGATACGCAGTATTTT; CDR3aa: CASSYWAGTDTQYF
v_gene: TRBV25-1; d_gene: TRBD1; j_gene: TRBJ1-4; abundance: NA; CDR3nt: TGTGCCAGCAGTGGTCCGGGACAGGGGGGTGAAAAACTGTTTTTT; CDR3aa: CASSGPGQGGEKLFF
v_gene: TRBV13; d_gene: TRBD1; j_gene: TRBJ2-7; abundance: NA; CDR3nt: TGTGCCAGCAGCATAGCCGCGAGGACAGGGGGCGATAGATACGAGCAGTACTTC; CDR3aa: CASSIAARTGGDRYEQYF
v_gene: TRBV5-1; d_gene: NA; j_gene: TRBJ1-1; abundance: NA; CDR3nt: TGCGCCAGCAGGCTCGGGACGAACACTGAAGCTTTCTTT; CDR3aa: CASRLGTNTEAFF
v_gene: TRBV11-2; d_gene: NA; j_gene: TRBJ2-7; abundance: many; CDR3nt: TGTGCCAGCAGCTTAGGGGGACGGAGGGGAGAGCAGTACTTC; CDR3aa: CASSLGGRRGEQYF
v_gene: TRBV5-4; d_gene: TRBD1; j_gene: TRBJ2-7; abundance: NA; CDR3nt: TGTGCCAGCAGCTTGGCCGGGACAGTAGCCTACGAGCAGTACTTC; CDR3aa: CASSLAGTVAYEQYF
v_gene: TRBV6-6; d_gene: NA; j_gene: TRBJ2-7; abundance: NA; CDR3nt: TGTGCCAGCAGTTTGGGGGCCGTCTCCTACGAGCAGTACTTC; CDR3aa: CASSLGAVSYEQYF
v_gene: TRBV7-2; d_gene: TRBD2; j_gene: TRBJ2-7; abundance: NA; CDR3nt: TGTGCCAGCAGCTCTAGCGGATACAACGGGTCCTACGAGCAGTACTTC; CDR3aa: CASSSSGYNGSYEQYF
v_gene: TRBV18; d_gene: NA; j_gene: TRBJ2-3; abundance: NA; CDR3nt: TGTGCCAGCTCACCGGTAGGAGCAGATACGCAGTATTTT; CDR3aa: CASSPVGADTQYF
v_gene: TRBV19; d_gene: TRBD1; j_gene: TRBJ2-1; abundance: NA; CDR3nt: TGTGCCAGTAGTAACCGGGACAGGGACTACAATGAGCAGTTCTTC; CDR3aa: CASSNRDRDYNEQFF
v_gene: TRBV6-6; d_gene: TRBD1; j_gene: TRBJ2-7; abundance: NA; CDR3nt: TGTGCCAGCAGGAGACAGGGGACGCACGAGCAGTACTTC; CDR3aa: CASRRQGTHEQYF
v_gene: TRBV28; d_gene: NA; j_gene: TRBJ1-1; abundance: NA; CDR3nt: TGTGCCAGCAGTTTCCGTAGGGAAGCTTTCTTT; CDR3aa: CASSFRREAFF